Following are 22 T cell receptor beta chains from one sample sequenced in a study of T cell clonotyping in hematopoietic cell transplantation. Some clones are missing from TCRdb's copy, which holds only in-frame ones; the method was immunoSEQ multiplex PCR. The repertoire includes around 19,000 clones, 70% to 80% of them detected once, and less than 20% sits in the top ten. Time point specified: recipient sample about 28 days before transplant, after cytoreduction. The sample was peripheral blood mononuclear cells, taken before stem cell transplant. The receptors were gathered from a man in his sixties with acute myeloid leukemia. Some clones in this sample may be carry-over from other donors' samples.

This chain joins TRBV11-1 and TRBJ2-3; no firm D call. V was pared by 5 bases and J by 3 bases, with 3 bases between. From germline, CDR1 is SGHAT and CDR2 FQDESV (reference sequence). The CDR3 extends over 11 amino acids. CDR3 sequence (DNA): TGTGCCAGCAGCGCTACAGATACGCAGTATTTT. Translation gives CASSATDTQYF.

This clone was seen once. This chain connects TRBV4-3 to TRBJ1-2; 8 nucleotides align to TRBD1. The germline V gene encodes CDR1 LGHNA and CDR2 YSLEER. Trimming cost V 0 bases and J 6 bases; bases outside gene matches: 6. This CDR3 has 15 residues. The CDR3 DNA sequence: TGCGCCAGCAGCCAAGATGGACAGGGACAGGATGGCTACACCTTC. It is translated as CASSQDGQGQDGYTF.

The chain carries TRBV4-3 and TRBJ2-3; the D is unclear. V gave up 0 bases and J gave up 1 base, with 11 bases separating them. The CDR3 length is 16 residues. CDR1 is LGHNA, CDR2 YSLEER, per germline. The CDR3 DNA follows: TGCGCCAGCAGCCAAGACTATGCGCAGCGCACAGATACGCAGTATTTT. Translated, it gives CASSQDYAQRTDTQYF.

The V and J genes are TRBV27 and TRBJ2-7, with D possibly being TRBD2 (5 bases). Deletions cut 5 bases from V and 0 bases from J, with 11 bases between. The CDR3 is 14 residues long. Germline assignment: CDR1 MNHEY and CDR2 SMNVEV (reference sequence). Written as DNA, the CDR3 is TGTGCCAGCAGTGTTAGCGAGATCTCCTACGAGCAGTACTTC. This translates into CASSVSEISYEQYF.

The chain is built from TRBV9 and TRBJ1-1; D may be TRBD1 (5 bases). The ends were cut back, 3 bases at V and 1 base at J, with 10 bases in the middle. In germline, CDR1 is SGDLS, CDR2 YYNGEE. This CDR3 is built from 14 residues. The CDR3 protein is CASSASGGNTEAFF. The CDR3 bases are TGTGCCAGCAGCGCCAGCGGGGGGAACACTGAAGCTTTCTTT.

The chain is built from TRBV23-1 and TRBJ1-2; TRBD1 agrees at 9 bases. TRBV23-1 is known as an ORF, though its function is uncertain. The CDR3 spans 17 residues. The J segment lost 10 bases and the V segment lost 6 bases, leaving 21 bases of the junction unmatched. The CDR3 reads CASSRQTLDRGRLFYTF. CDR3 sequence (DNA): TGCGCCAGCAGCCGACAAACCCTGGACAGGGGTCGTTTATTCTACACCTTC.

This clone was observed a single time. This same CDR3 is encoded by further DNA sequences in the sample. The V and J genes are TRBV28 and TRBJ2-7, with TRBD1 matching over 7 bases. This CDR3 region has 15 residues. In germline, CDR1 is MDHEN, CDR2 SYDVKM. V lost 1 base and J lost 4; bases outside the gene matches: 7. CDR3 nucleotide sequence: TGTGCCAGCAGTTTATTAGGGGGCGATTTGTACGAGCAGTACTTC. Its translation is CASSLLGGDLYEQYF.

The chain joins TRBV29-1 to TRBJ2-7, with 8 bases aligning to TRBD1. The CDR3 is made up of 14 amino acids. Trimming removed 3 bases from V and 2 bases from J; junction bases left unmatched: 6. Germline lookup yields CDR1 SQVTM and CDR2 ANQGSEA. Written as DNA, the CDR3 is TGCAGCGTTGATGGGACAGGTGACCCCTACGAGCAGTACTTC. Protein product: CSVDGTGDPYEQYF.

The gene calls are TRBV9 and TRBJ2-3, with unresolved D. Germline assignment: CDR1 SGDLS and CDR2 YYNGEE. The CDR3 extends over 13 amino acids. The V end lost 0 bases, the J end lost 7 bases, and 9 bases lay between the germline ends. This CDR3 reads CASSVGVPNTQYF. CDR3 coding DNA: TGTGCCAGCAGCGTAGGGGTTCCAAATACGCAGTATTTT.

The rearrangement links TRBV6-5 to TRBJ2-7; 9 positions match TRBD1. J lost 5 bases, V lost 0 bases, and 5 bases had no gene match. This CDR3 is built from 15 residues. Germline V lookup: CDR1 MNHEY, CDR2 SVGAGI. CDR3: CASSYSSGTGNEQYF. CDR3 nucleotides: TGTGCCAGCAGTTACTCGTCCGGGACAGGGAACGAGCAGTACTTC.

This clone was counted only a few times. The chain uses TRBV7-8 and TRBJ1-1; TRBD1 might be the D (6 bases). From germline, CDR1 is SGHVS and CDR2 FQNEAQ. Trimming stripped 5 bases from V and 4 bases from J, with 17 bases between. This CDR3 spans 15 amino acids. The chain's CDR3 is CASSGAGTKATEAFF. The CDR3 bases are TGTGCCAGCAGCGGAGCCGGGACAAAAGCCACTGAAGCTTTCTTT.

The chain's CDR3 is CSVGARTDTQYF. The DNA of the CDR3 is TGCAGCGTTGGGGCTAGGACAGATACGCAGTATTTT. The chain carries TRBV29-1 and TRBJ2-3; D unresolved. Trimming took off 4 bases at V and 3 bases at J, with 8 bases between the two ends. This CDR3 has 12 amino acids. CDR1 is SQVTM and CDR2 is ANQGSEA in the germline V gene.

The V and J genes are TRBV7-9 and TRBJ1-2; tentative D call: TRBD1 (6 bases). The V gene lost 5 bases and the J gene lost 13 bases, with 23 bases spanning the gap. Per germline, CDR1 SEHNR and CDR2 FQNEAQ (reference sequence). The CDR3 consists of 14 residues. CDR3 sequence (DNA): TGTGCCAGCAGCCCCCGGGACAAACTTTTAGGGGTCACCTTC. Translation: CASSPRDKLLGVTF.

This clone was picked up a small number of times. The chain is built from TRBV7-9 and TRBJ1-5; D is possibly TRBD1 (5 bases). Germline loops: CDR1 SEHNR, CDR2 FQNEAQ (reference sequence). The CDR3 covers 13 residues. V lost 5 bases and J 6 bases, leaving 11 bases between the germline ends. CDR3 in DNA: TGTGCCAGCAGCGTGACAGCTACTCAGCCCCAGCATTTT. It encodes CASSVTATQPQHF.

The chain combines TRBV16 with TRBJ1-2, with D perhaps TRBD1 (5 bases). The CDR3 runs to 16 residues. In germline, CDR1 is KGHSY, CDR2 FQNENV. V lost 0 bases and J 0 bases, leaving 11 bases between the germline ends. CDR3 coding DNA: TGTGCCAGCAGCCAATCGAGGCAGGGCACTAACTATGGCTACACCTTC. It is translated as CASSQSRQGTNYGYTF.

This clone has just one count. This sequence joins TRBV2 and TRBJ2-7; D uncertain. The ends were cut back, 6 bases at V and 3 bases at J, with 9 bases in the middle. Germline lookup yields CDR1 SNHLY and CDR2 FYNNEI. The CDR3 is 12 amino acids. The CDR3 region has the DNA TGTGCCAGCAGCACAGAGAGCTACGAGCAGTACTTC. This sequence encodes CASSTESYEQYF.

The chain recombines TRBV4-2 with TRBJ1-2, with D possibly matching TRBD1 (6 bases). The CDR3 is 16 amino acids. Trimming removed 3 bases from V and 3 bases from J, with 17 bases in between. Germline-derived CDR1 and CDR2 are LGHNA and YNFKEQ. CDR3 loop: CASSQIPRDKDYGYTF. The CDR3 nucleotides are TGTGCCAGCAGCCAGATACCCCGGGACAAGGACTATGGCTACACCTTC.

This chain joins TRBV7-2 and TRBJ2-2; D unclear. Trimming removed 3 bases at V and 8 bases at J, with 22 bases between. Germline CDR1 SGHTA, CDR2 FQGNSA. This CDR3 contains 17 residues. The CDR3 DNA is TGTGCCAGCAGCTTGTACTCCGTCGGTGGTTCGGGTGGGGAGCTGTTTTTT. This codes for CASSLYSVGGSGGELFF.

This chain joins TRBV25-1 and TRBJ2-7, with D unresolved. The CDR3 is 11 residues long. Germline V gives CDR1 MGHDK, CDR2 SYGVNS. The germline V and J ends were trimmed by 8 bases and 7 bases, with 12 bases remaining between them. The CDR3 coding sequence is TGTGCCAGCCGACTGATGGGAGAGCAGTACTTC. Translated, it gives CASRLMGEQYF.

This chain connects TRBV25-1 to TRBJ1-1; D remains unclear. This CDR3 contains 12 residues. Deletions cut 1 base from V and 5 bases from J, with 5 bases between. Germline V CDR1 and CDR2: MGHDK, SYGVNS. Written as DNA, the CDR3 is TGTGCCAGCAGTGAATTGGGAACTGAAGCTTTCTTT. It yields the protein CASSELGTEAFF.

The CDR3 spells CASSPTGGQGAEETQYF. The CDR3 DNA follows: TGTGCCAGCAGCCCTACGGGCGGACAGGGGGCCGAAGAGACCCAGTACTTC. The chain couples TRBV11-2 to TRBJ2-5; TRBD1 matches at 11 bases. Germline-derived CDR1 and CDR2 are SGHAT and FQNNGV. The CDR3 has 17 amino acids. The J segment lost 3 bases and the V segment lost 5 bases, leaving 11 bases of the junction unmatched.

V gene TRBV6-5 combines with J gene TRBJ2-7; the match to TRBD1 covers 7 bases. The germline V gene encodes CDR1 MNHEY and CDR2 SVGAGI. With V trimmed by 6 bases and J by 0 bases, 8 bases remained unmatched. The CDR3 length is 15 residues. CDR3 in DNA: TGTGCCAGCAGAACCCTCAGGGGGAACTCCTACGAGCAGTACTTC. This translates into CASRTLRGNSYEQYF.